This T cell receptor beta chain was retrieved from a study of cytotoxic CD8 clonotypes in ibrutinib-treated CLL. Study as a whole: Included were 11 relapsed/refractory and some 15 treatment-naive patients, of whom approximately 18 were IGHV unmutated. Results showed approximately 25 partial and 2 complete responses; following median 68 months, approximately 14 remained remitted, about 12 advanced. Collecting the response samples happened after a median 12 months of treatment, with a range of 6 to 36. Study-level results: Clonality correlated strongly with circulating CD8+ T cells and exceeded age-matched healthy donors at baseline.

Looked up from germline, CDR1 is MNHNY and CDR2 is SVGAGI (reference sequence). The CDR3 loop spans 14 amino acids. V lost 6 bases, J lost 8 bases, and 13 bases stayed unmatched. As to this clone: Its antigen is unidentified.

Only in-frame clones appear in the TCRdb table, and some are missing; sequencing was by immunoSEQ multiplex PCR. The sample yields about 310,000 clones, about 77% seen once. The sample here was PBMCs, taken before ibrutinib treatment. This clonotype originated in a human donor with chronic lymphocytic leukemia. The gene calls are TRBV6-6 and TRBJ2-7, with 7 bases lining up with TRBD1. The CDR3 sequence is CASRHPGQETKQYF. In nucleotides, the CDR3 is TGTGCCAGCAGACACCCCGGACAGGAGACAAAGCAGTACTTC.